Below, 11 T cell receptor beta chains from the same sample are listed, as sequenced in a study of blood T cell repertoires in COVID-19. Method: immunoSEQ multiplex PCR; TCRdb's copy keeps in-frame clones and lacks some. There are approximately 150,000 clones in the sample; more than 70% occur only once, and around 26% lies in the top ten. The sequencing input was peripheral blood. All receptors come from a human donor in a cohort sampled during active COVID-19.

The chain combines TRBV7-3 with TRBJ1-5, with D maybe TRBD1 (6 bases). This CDR3 region has 17 residues. Germline V lookup: CDR1 SGHTA, CDR2 FQGTGA. Trimming took 5 bases from V and 2 from J, leaving 19 bases between them. This chain's CDR3 is CASSQEQQGGCNQPQHF. In DNA form, the CDR3 reads TGTGCCAGCAGCCAAGAACAACAGGGCGGGTGCAATCAGCCCCAGCATTTT.

CDR3 sequence: CASSPQYRGIYEQYF. CDR3 sequence (DNA): TGTGCCAGCAGCCCCCAATACAGGGGGATCTACGAGCAGTACTTC. V usage is TRBV11-2 and J usage is TRBJ2-7; 8 nucleotides align to TRBD1. There are 15 residues in the CDR3. Per the germline V gene, CDR1 is SGHAT and CDR2 is FQNNGV. The J segment lost 3 bases and the V segment lost 5 bases, leaving 9 bases of the junction unmatched.

V usage is TRBV4-3 and J usage is TRBJ1-2, with 8 bases matching TRBD1. This CDR3 has 15 amino acids. Germline V CDR1 and CDR2: LGHNA, YSLEER. The J segment lost 4 bases and the V segment lost 3 bases, leaving 7 bases of the junction unmatched. This CDR3 is CASSQRTGILYGYTF. As DNA, the CDR3 is TGCGCCAGCAGCCAGAGGACAGGGATCCTCTATGGCTACACCTTC.

The chain links TRBV7-3 to TRBJ2-3, with D perhaps TRBD2 (6 bases). Germline-derived CDR1 and CDR2 are SGHTA and FQGTGA. This CDR3 is 16 amino acids long. The ends were cut back, 1 base at V and 0 bases at J, with 11 bases in the middle. The CDR3 nucleotides read TGTGCCAGCAGCTTAATTCCCGGGGGAAGCACAGATACGCAGTATTTT. This gives the protein CASSLIPGGSTDTQYF.

The V call is TRBV4-3, the J call TRBJ1-1; no clear D. The germline gives CDR1 LGHNA, CDR2 YSLEER. The CDR3 runs to 13 residues. V lost 1 base and J lost 5, with 8 bases in between. The CDR3 sequence is CASSQGGRTEAFF. DNA of the CDR3: TGCGCCAGCAGCCAAGGTGGTCGGACTGAAGCTTTCTTT.

The V gene is TRBV5-5, the J gene TRBJ2-1; tentatively, D is TRBD2 (5 bases). CDR3 size: 15 residues. With 1 base removed from V and 0 bases from J, the gap between germline ends came to 8 bases. Germline values: CDR1 SGHKS, CDR2 YYEKEE (reference sequence). CDR3 nucleotides: TGTGCCAGCAGCTTGCCGGGGAGCTCCTACAATGAGCAGTTCTTC. This gives the protein CASSLPGSSYNEQFF.

This chain uses TRBV5-1 with TRBJ2-3; 8 positions agree with TRBD2. This CDR3 is built from 15 residues. Trimming at V came to 4 bases and at J to 0 bases, leaving 4 bases not matched to a gene. Looked up from germline, CDR1 is SGHRS and CDR2 is YFSETQ. The CDR3 sequence: CASSPIAGSTDTQYF. The CDR3 DNA reads as TGCGCCAGCAGCCCAATAGCGGGGAGCACAGATACGCAGTATTTT.

For the CDR3, the DNA is TGTGCCAGCAGCCAAGATCTTCGGAGGTCCTACGAGCAGTACTTC. Translating gives CASSQDLRRSYEQYF. The chain joins TRBV3-1 (or the pseudogene TRBV3-2) to TRBJ2-7; D perhaps matches TRBD2 (5 bases). Germline values: CDR1 LGHDT, CDR2 YNNKEL (reference sequence). CDR3 length: 15 amino acids. Trimming removed 0 bases from V and 1 base from J, with 10 bases in between.

The chain has TRBV6-6 and TRBJ2-1, with TRBD2 matching over 10 bases. This CDR3 is built from 15 residues. V lost 5 bases and J lost 8; bases outside the gene matches: 9. Germline-derived CDR1 and CDR2 are MNHNY and SVGAGI (reference sequence). CDR3 in amino acids: CASSPVAGGRDEQFF. DNA for the CDR3: TGTGCCAGCAGTCCCGTAGCGGGGGGTCGGGATGAGCAGTTCTTC.

The CDR3 region has the DNA TGTGCCAGCAGCCGCGGACAGGGGGCCGTCACCGGGGAGCTGTTTTTT. Translation gives CASSRGQGAVTGELFF. This chain uses TRBV27 with TRBJ2-2, with 11 nucleotides matching TRBD1. Germline assignment: CDR1 MNHEY and CDR2 SMNVEV (reference sequence). The CDR3 loop spans 16 amino acids. V was pared by 6 bases and J by 4 bases, with 7 bases of the junction left unmatched.

This chain connects TRBV5-6 to TRBJ2-7; D call uncertain. V lost 3 bases, J lost 4 bases, and 17 bases lay in between. Germline loops: CDR1 SGHDT, CDR2 YYEEEE. CDR3 length equals 15 residues. Here the CDR3 DNA reads TGTGCCAGCAGCTCGCCTCGAGTTCAAACGTACGAGCAGTACTTC. It translates to CASSSPRVQTYEQYF.